This T cell receptor (beta chain) was observed in a study of radiation and T cells in renal cell carcinoma. The table came from immunoSEQ multiplex PCR; TCRdb's copy has only in-frame clones and leaves some out. The sample contains some 100,000 clones, around 80% of which appear only once. CDR1 and CDR2 from the germline V gene are SGHNT and YYREEE (reference sequence). The CDR3 consists of 15 residues. V was trimmed by 4 bases and J by 2 bases, leaving 14 bases between them. Time point meaning: blood 4 weeks post-SBRT, at nephrectomy. Treatment: 15 Gy SBRT to primary tumor, nephrectomy 4 weeks later.

The TCR sequence derives from a man aged 55 to 70 with renal cell carcinoma. Sequencing was performed on blood, taken from a patient whose treatment included radiotherapy and nephrectomy. This rearrangement joins TRBV5-4 to TRBJ2-3, with D tentatively TRBD2 (6 bases). This CDR3 is CASSPGTLFTDTQYF. CDR3 coding DNA: TGTGCCAGCAGCCCAGGGACTCTATTCACAGATACGCAGTATTTT.